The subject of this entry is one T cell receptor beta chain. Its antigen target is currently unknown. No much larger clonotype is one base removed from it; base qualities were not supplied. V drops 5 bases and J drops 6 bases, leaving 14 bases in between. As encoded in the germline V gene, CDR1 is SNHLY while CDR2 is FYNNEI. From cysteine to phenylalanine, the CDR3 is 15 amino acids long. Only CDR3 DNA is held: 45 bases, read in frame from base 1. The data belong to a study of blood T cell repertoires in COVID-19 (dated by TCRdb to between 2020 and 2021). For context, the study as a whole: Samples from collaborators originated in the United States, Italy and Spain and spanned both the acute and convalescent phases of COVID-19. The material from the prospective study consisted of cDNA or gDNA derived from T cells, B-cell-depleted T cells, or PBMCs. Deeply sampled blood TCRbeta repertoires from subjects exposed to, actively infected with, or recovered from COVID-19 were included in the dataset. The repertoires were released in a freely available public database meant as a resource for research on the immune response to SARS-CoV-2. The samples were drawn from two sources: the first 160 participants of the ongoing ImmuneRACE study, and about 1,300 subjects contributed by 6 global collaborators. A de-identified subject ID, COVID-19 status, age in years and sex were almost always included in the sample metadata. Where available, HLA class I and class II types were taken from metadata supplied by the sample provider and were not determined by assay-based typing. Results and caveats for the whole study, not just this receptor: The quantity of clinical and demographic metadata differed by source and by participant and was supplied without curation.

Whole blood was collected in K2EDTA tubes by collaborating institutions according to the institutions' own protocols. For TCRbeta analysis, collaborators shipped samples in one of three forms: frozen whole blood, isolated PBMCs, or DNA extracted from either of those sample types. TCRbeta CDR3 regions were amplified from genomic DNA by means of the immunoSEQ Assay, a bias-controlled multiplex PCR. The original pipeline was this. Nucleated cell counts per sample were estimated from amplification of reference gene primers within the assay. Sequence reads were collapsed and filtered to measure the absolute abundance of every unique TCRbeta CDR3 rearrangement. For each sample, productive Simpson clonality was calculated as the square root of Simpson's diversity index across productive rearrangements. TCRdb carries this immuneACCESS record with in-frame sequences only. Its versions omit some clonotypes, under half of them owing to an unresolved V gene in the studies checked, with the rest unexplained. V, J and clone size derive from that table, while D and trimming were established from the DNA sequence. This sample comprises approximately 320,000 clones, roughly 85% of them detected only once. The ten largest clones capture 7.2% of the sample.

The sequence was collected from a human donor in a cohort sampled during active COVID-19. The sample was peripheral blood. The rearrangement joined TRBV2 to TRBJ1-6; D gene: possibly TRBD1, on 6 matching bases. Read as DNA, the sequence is TGTGCCAGCAGTCTAGACAGGACTTCTAATTCACCCCTCCACTTT. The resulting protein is CASSLDRTSNSPLHF. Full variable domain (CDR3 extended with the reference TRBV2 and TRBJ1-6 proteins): EPEVTQTPSHQVTQMGQEVILRCVPISNHLYFYWYRQILGQKVEFLVSFYNNEISEKSEIFDDQFSVERPDGSNFTLKIRSTKLEDSAMYFCASSLDRTSNSPLHFGNGTRLTVT.